The 5 T cell receptor beta chains reported below all come from one sample, sequenced in a study of blood T cells in healthy people across ages. Combining a sample-barcoded 5' primer with a J-beta primer mix, a second PCR ran for roughly 6 to 11 cycles. Via MiXCR, TCRdb re-called the 5' RACE reads, giving one row per CDR3 protein. The sample has 800,000 or so distinct CDR3 sequences; approximately 25% are singletons. These data were also filed under a second study, of T cells of mothers and their children.

Input material: blood. These receptors were collected from a boy aged 5-17 years in good health.

This clonotype was detected a few times. The chain combines TRBV6-5 with TRBJ2-5; 8 nucleotides align to TRBD2. The length of the CDR3 is 14 residues. Germline CDR1 reads MNHEY; CDR2 reads SVGAGI. The trim removed 6 bases at V and 4 bases at J, leaving 7 bases unmatched. The CDR3 loop reads CASSRGGTIETQYF. In DNA form, the CDR3 reads TGTGCCAGCAGCCGCGGGGGGACGATAGAGACCCAGTACTTC.

This clonotype was recorded a few times. The rearrangement uses TRBV3-1 and TRBJ2-1; D remains unclear. This CDR3 comprises 10 residues. Germline V lookup: CDR1 LGHDT, CDR2 YNNKEL (reference sequence). Trimming stripped 3 bases from V and 10 bases from J, with 4 bases between. CDR3 loop: CASSQGEQFF. The CDR3 nucleotides read TGTGCCAGCAGCCAGGGGGAGCAGTTCTTC.

The chain recombines TRBV7-9 with TRBJ2-5; TRBD2 matches 8 bases. V was pared by 3 bases and J by 4 bases, with 13 bases of the junction left unmatched. Germline V gene data show CDR1 as SEHNR and CDR2 as FQNEAQ (reference sequence). The CDR3 runs to 17 residues. CDR3 in amino acids: CASSFGSHLAGRETQYF. In DNA form, the CDR3 reads TGTGCCAGCAGCTTTGGGTCCCATCTAGCGGGTAGAGAGACCCAGTACTTC.

The CDR3 here is CSARDGWYQETQYF. For the CDR3, the DNA is TGCAGCGCTCGGGACGGTTGGTACCAAGAGACCCAGTACTTC. The rearrangement links TRBV29-1 to TRBJ2-5; TRBD1 or TRBD2 may be the D gene (5 bases each). Germline CDR1 is SQVTM and CDR2 is ANQGSEA. The V and J ends lost 7 bases and 0 bases respectively, with 15 bases between them. The CDR3 has 14 amino acids.

This clonotype has more than one count but fewer than ten. The genes are TRBV7-2 and TRBJ1-3, with D uncertain. V was pared by 0 bases and J by 2 bases, with 8 bases between. Germline assignment: CDR1 SGHTA and CDR2 FQGNSA. The length of the CDR3 is 15 residues. The CDR3 is CASSLAHSAGNTIYF. The CDR3 DNA follows: TGTGCCAGCAGCTTAGCGCACAGCGCTGGAAACACCATATATTTT.